This is a list of T cell receptor beta chains from one sample in a study of shared clonotypes between healthy human individuals. TCRdb's copy holds only in-frame clones and misses some; the assay was immunoSEQ multiplex PCR. This table holds about 1 million clones, under 80% found once. The sample taken for sequencing was memory CD4+ T cells sorted from blood. Receptor source: a man aged 18 to 29 in good health. Both conserved end residues are trimmed from each CDR3.

>11|TRBV10-1
ASSAAANYGYT
>12|TRBV5-1
ASSLERASYEQY
>13|TRBV7-2
ASRRLAGTSYEQY
>11|TRBV28
ASSFLGPETQY
>10|TRBV6-1
ASSEYPSPLH
>11|TRBV28
ASSRDGNYGYT
>14|TRBV13
ASSPFLAGESYEQY
>13|TRBV4-1
ASSLQGTGLAAQH
>12|TRBV23-1
ASSHWDRPYEQY
>12|TRBV6-5
ASISGFPVGEQY
>15|TRBV7-7
ASSPLPTGNWNTEAF
>11|TRBV5-1
ASSLYSEETQY
>14|TRBV6-1
ASSESSGGALDTQY
>10|TRBV30
AWSARNEKLF
>10|TRBV19
ASSLLNQPQH
>11|TRBV5-8
ASSLARAGEQY
>12|TRBV25-1
ASRAGGKYNEQF
>13|TRBV10-3
AISESNRAGETQY
>8|TRBV28
ASSRNEQF
>13|TRBV28
ASTGGRGVGETQY
>14|TRBV7-2
ASSRGLAGGGNEQF
>14|TRBV7-8
ASIRLVSGRTDTQY
>13|TRBV5-1
ASGAGTGVGTEAF
>12|TRBV5-4
ASSSAGGRNEQF
>14|TRBV5-1
ASSPGTGGASYEQY
>11|TRBV7-7
ASSTDRTGELF
>13|TRBV4-1
ASSQGGHFSYEQY
>12|TRBV5-6
ASSLRDLDYEQF
>12|TRBV6-5
ASSYGWGVEPQH
>12|TRBV7-6
ASSLGGVLDEQY
>13|TRBV9
ASSDGTVSYNEQF
>11|TRBV30
ACSSGGNEKLF
>13|TRBV11-2
ASSPGQVGNTEAF
>16|TRBV28
ASSLTLGLAGGGETQY
>14|TRBV13
ASRRLAGGQGETQY
>12|TRBV19
ASSTLAGDDTQY
>11|TRBV19
ASRGALNQPQH
>13|TRBV5-1
ASSPLRGDTGELF
>12|TRBV5-1
ASSRDGTNEKLF
>12|TRBV7-9
ASSGSGMRQTQY
>14|TRBV5-4
ASSLKLAGGTDTQY
>12|TRBV2
ASRRQRMNTEAF
>13|TRBV6-1
ASSQGQGANEKLF
>14|TRBV7-2
ASSAMTGTGPYTQY
>12|TRBV5-1
ASSGDRVPYGYT